The 18 T cell receptor beta chains below were found in one sample sequenced in a study of control samples from healthy donors and cancer patients (dated by TCRdb to between 2020 and 2021). Receptor libraries were prepared by the immunoSEQ multiplex PCR assay. Sourced from immuneACCESS, this table was stored by TCRdb with only in-frame sequences that have V and J called. A share of the clones is absent; for the studies checked, an unresolved V gene accounts for under half, and the remainder has no known explanation. The sample table holds under 150,000 clones, of which approximately 94% were seen once. In total, the top ten clones hold approximately 4% of the sample. Sequenced sample: blood. Receptors were obtained from a man younger than 45 in good health.

The chain combines TRBV4-1 with TRBJ2-1; D remains unclear. This CDR3 contains 15 residues. The V gene's germline CDR1 is MGHRA and CDR2 YSYEKL. Trimming pared 0 bases from V and 4 bases from J, leaving 10 bases between. DNA for the CDR3: TGCGCCAGCAGCCAAGACGACACCTCGTACAATGAGCAGTTCTTC. This sequence encodes CASSQDDTSYNEQFF.

The V gene is TRBV9, the J gene TRBJ1-1; D is undetermined. Germline lookup yields CDR1 SGDLS and CDR2 YYNGEE. CDR3 length: 13 amino acids. V was trimmed by 2 bases and J by 7 bases, leaving 12 bases between them. This CDR3 reads CASSVVQNVEAFF. For the CDR3, the DNA is TGTGCCAGCAGCGTCGTGCAAAACGTTGAAGCTTTCTTT.

The chain uses TRBV12-3 or TRBV12-4 and TRBJ1-5; the D is unclear. With 5 bases removed from V and 6 bases from J, the gap between germline ends came to 5 bases. The CDR3 has 11 amino acids. The CDR3: CASSLVQPQHF. CDR3 nucleotide sequence: TGTGCCAGCAGTCTCGTTCAGCCCCAGCATTTT.

V usage is TRBV5-5 and J usage is TRBJ1-5; D remains ambiguous. Germline V CDR1 and CDR2: SGHKS, YYEKEE (reference sequence). This CDR3 is 14 amino acids long. The ends were cut back, 0 bases at V and 0 bases at J, with 4 bases in the middle. The CDR3 region has the DNA TGTGCCAGCAGCTTGGCCCTTAGCAATCAGCCCCAGCATTTT. This gives the protein CASSLALSNQPQHF.

CDR3 sequence (DNA): TGTGCCAGCAGCCAAGGACGCACCGGGGAGCTGTTTTTT. It specifies CASSQGRTGELFF. The V gene is TRBV3-1 (or the pseudogene TRBV3-2), the J gene TRBJ2-2; D remains ambiguous. CDR1 is LGHDT, CDR2 YNNKEL, per germline (reference sequence). V was shortened by 1 base and J by 4 bases, with 4 bases between the two germline ends. The CDR3 sequence is 13 residues long.

The gene calls are TRBV5-1 and TRBJ2-1; D unclear. The CDR3 covers 12 residues. In germline, CDR1 is SGHRS, CDR2 YFSETQ. V lost 2 bases and J lost 8, with 8 bases in between. CDR3: CASSFRTYEQFF. CDR3 coding DNA: TGCGCCAGCAGCTTCAGGACGTATGAGCAGTTCTTC.

The CDR3 coding sequence is TGTGCCAGCAGCTCAATAGCTGGGGGGGCCACAGATACGCAGTATTTT. Protein: CASSSIAGGATDTQYF. The rearrangement uses TRBV7-2 and TRBJ2-3, with a tentative D call TRBD2 (7 bases). Deletions cut 4 bases from V and 2 bases from J, with 16 bases between. Germline CDR1 and CDR2: SGHTA and FQGNSA. This CDR3 contains 16 residues.

The V and J genes are TRBV5-6 and TRBJ2-1; D is possibly TRBD1 or TRBD2 (6 bases each). V was trimmed by 10 bases and J by 8 bases, leaving 22 bases between them. This CDR3 is 14 amino acids long. Germline V lookup: CDR1 SGHDT, CDR2 YYEEEE. Here the CDR3 reads CASARRRGVDEQFF. The CDR3 region has the DNA TGTGCCTCTGCCCGACGGAGGGGGGTCGATGAGCAGTTCTTC.

The chain carries TRBV19 and TRBJ1-1, with a tentative D call TRBD1 (5 bases). The CDR3 covers 13 residues. The germline CDR1 and CDR2 sequences are LNHDA and SQIVND (reference sequence). V lost 8 bases and J lost 1, with 11 bases in between. CDR3 amino acids: CASRTQGNTEAFF. In DNA, the CDR3 is TGTGCCAGTCGAACCCAGGGGAACACTGAAGCTTTCTTT.

V usage is TRBV7-2 and J usage is TRBJ1-4; D remains unclear. This CDR3 is 16 amino acids long. Looked up from germline, CDR1 is SGHTA and CDR2 is FQGNSA. Trimming shortened V by 2 bases and J by 6 bases, and 16 bases separated the two germline ends. The DNA for the CDR3 is TGTGCCAGCAGCTTACGAGGGAGAGTATATTATGAAAAACTGTTTTTT. Translating gives CASSLRGRVYYEKLFF.

The CDR3 DNA is TGCAGTGCTAGTGGCCAGGGGGGGAGAGGCAATCAGCCCCAGCATTTT. Its translation is CSASGQGGRGNQPQHF. J is TRBJ1-5 and V is TRBV20-1; 7 bases match TRBD1. CDR3 length equals 16 residues. The germline CDR1 and CDR2 sequences are DFQATT and SNEGSKA (reference sequence). Trimming cost V 3 bases and J 2 bases; bases outside gene matches: 10.

The chain links TRBV6-1 to TRBJ1-4, with 8 bases fitting TRBD1. The CDR3 has 15 amino acids. Per the germline V gene, CDR1 is MNHNS and CDR2 is SASEGT. V lost 6 bases, J lost 6 bases, and 9 bases stayed unmatched. For the CDR3, the DNA is TGTGCCAGCAGCGACAGGGGACTCATAGATGAAAAACTGTTTTTT. Residues: CASSDRGLIDEKLFF.

V and J are TRBV4-3 and TRBJ1-1; TRBD1 might be the D (6 bases). CDR3 length: 16 amino acids. CDR1 is LGHNA, CDR2 YSLEER, per germline. Trimming cost V 6 bases and J 4 bases, with 21 bases left between them. The CDR3 DNA is TGCGCCAGCAGATCACAGGGAAGTTCGGATAGCACTGAAGCTTTCTTT. This translates into CASRSQGSSDSTEAFF.

The chain uses TRBV5-1 and TRBJ2-2; TRBD2 matches at 10 bases. V shed 0 bases, J shed 2 bases, and the junction held 7 bases outside the gene matches. CDR1 is SGHRS, CDR2 YFSETQ, per germline. The length of the CDR3 is 18 residues. The CDR3 bases are TGCGCCAGCAGCTTGGTAGTCCTAGCGGGGGCTAACACCGGGGAGCTGTTTTTT. This encodes CASSLVVLAGANTGELFF.

The chain combines TRBV15 with TRBJ2-7; no definite D call. The CDR3 has 16 amino acids. V was shortened by 8 bases and J by 0 bases, with 20 bases between the two germline ends. Germline CDR1 reads LNHNV; CDR2 reads YYDKDF (reference sequence). The CDR3 here is CATAPHSDISSYEQYF. CDR3 sequence (DNA): TGTGCCACCGCCCCTCACAGTGACATAAGCTCCTACGAGCAGTACTTC.

The CDR3 region has the DNA TGCAGCACCAACGGGGCATTGAACACTGAAGCTTTCTTT. Residues: CSTNGALNTEAFF. The chain carries TRBV29-1 and TRBJ1-1; possible D gene TRBD1, 5 bases. V was shortened by 8 bases and J by 0 bases, with 13 bases between the two germline ends. The CDR3 covers 13 residues. Germline CDR1 and CDR2: SQVTM and ANQGSEA.

The rearrangement joins TRBV6-5 to TRBJ1-6; D gene uncertain. Germline CDR1 and CDR2: MNHEY and SVGAGI. The V end was cut by 2 bases, the J end by 8 bases, with 13 bases between. The CDR3 length is 15 residues. The CDR3 is CASSYTGYGDSPLHF. The DNA for the CDR3 is TGTGCCAGCAGTTACACCGGGTACGGGGATTCACCCCTCCACTTT.

V gene TRBV6-5 combines with J gene TRBJ1-6, with 8 positions matching TRBD1. This CDR3 region has 16 residues. CDR1 and CDR2 (germline): MNHEY, SVGAGI. Trimming at V came to 4 bases and at J to 3 bases, leaving 5 bases not matched to a gene. CDR3 protein: CASSLRTGLYNSPLHF. CDR3 nucleotides: TGTGCCAGCAGTTTGAGGACAGGGCTCTATAATTCACCCCTCCACTTT.